This passage covers 14 T cell receptor beta chains from one sample sequenced in a study of blood T cells in healthy people across ages. Then a second PCR, running roughly 7 to 12 cycles, was carried out with a sample-barcoded 5' primer and a J-beta primer mix. MiXCR was run by TCRdb on the 5' RACE reads, yielding one entry per CDR3 protein. The data hold under 1 million distinct CDR3 sequences, with under 45% observed a single time. The sequenced sample was blood. The receptors derive from a man in his 60s in good health.

The CDR3 reads CASTQDTSTDTQYF. In DNA, the CDR3 is TGTGCCAGCACCCAGGATACTAGCACAGATACGCAGTATTTT. This chain joins TRBV7-2 and TRBJ2-3, with D unresolved. The length of the CDR3 is 14 residues. Germline loops: CDR1 SGHTA, CDR2 FQGNSA. The ends were cut back, 7 bases at V and 0 bases at J, with 11 bases in the middle.

V is TRBV5-1 and J is TRBJ2-1, with D perhaps TRBD1 (6 bases). The CDR3 is 14 residues long. The V gene lost 6 bases and the J gene lost 6 bases, with 16 bases spanning the gap. CDR1 and CDR2 (germline): SGHRS, YFSETQ. The DNA of the CDR3 is TGCGCCAGCAAACAGACTCTACAGGGCAATGAGCAGTTCTTC. This codes for CASKQTLQGNEQFF.

The J gene is TRBJ1-1, the V gene TRBV2; D is possibly TRBD1 (6 bases). Germline-derived CDR1 and CDR2 are SNHLY and FYNNEI. The V end was cut by 7 bases, the J end by 1 base, with 13 bases between. CDR3 length: 14 residues. CDR3 residues: CASKLQGTNTEAFF. CDR3 in DNA: TGTGCCAGCAAATTACAGGGTACGAACACTGAAGCTTTCTTT.

The chain uses TRBV4-1 and TRBJ2-3; possible D gene TRBD2, 6 bases. Germline V gene data show CDR1 as MGHRA and CDR2 as YSYEKL. CDR3 size: 14 residues. The V end was cut by 6 bases, the J end by 0 bases, with 10 bases between. The CDR3 here is CASRPGESTDTQYF. The CDR3 nucleotides are TGCGCCAGCAGGCCGGGGGAGAGCACAGATACGCAGTATTTT.

This rearrangement joins TRBV20-1 to TRBJ2-2, with 8 bases identical to TRBD1. The CDR3 runs to 15 residues. J was trimmed by 7 bases and V by 3 bases; bases with no gene match: 10. In germline, CDR1 is DFQATT, CDR2 SNEGSKA (reference sequence). CDR3 sequence reads: CSASVDRVGGGELFF. The DNA of the CDR3 is TGCAGTGCTAGCGTGGACAGGGTCGGCGGCGGGGAGCTGTTTTTT.

This clonotype was observed at least ten times. The V call is TRBV11-2, the J call TRBJ1-6; D possibly corresponds to TRBD1 (6 bases). V was clipped by 0 bases and J by 10 bases, with 13 bases between them. This CDR3 has 15 residues. CDR1 is SGHAT and CDR2 is FQNNGV in the germline V gene. The CDR3 protein is CASSLEPGAGSPLHF. The CDR3 nucleotides are TGTGCCAGCAGCTTAGAACCAGGGGCTGGGTCACCCCTCCACTTT.

The chain combines TRBV25-1 with TRBJ2-1; D gene ambiguous. Germline CDR1 MGHDK, CDR2 SYGVNS. V dropped 1 base and J dropped 9 bases, with 10 bases sitting between them. The CDR3 is 13 residues long. CDR3 DNA sequence: TGTGCCAGCAGTGAATCTGGGAAGGCTGAGCAGTTCTTC. Translation gives CASSESGKAEQFF.

This clonotype has just a few counts. The chain carries TRBV12-3 or TRBV12-4 and TRBJ2-3; the D gene is possibly TRBD1 (5 bases). The CDR3 totals 14 residues. Trimming shortened V by 4 bases and J by 4 bases, and 12 bases separated the two germline ends. DNA for the CDR3: TGTGCCAGCAGTTCACCAACAGGTGCAGATACGCAGTATTTT. Amino acid sequence: CASSSPTGADTQYF.

In the case of this clonotype: A much larger clone sits a single nucleotide away, making a read error possible. This chain joins TRBV7-2 and TRBJ2-4; D is possibly TRBD1 (5 bases). With the DNA end fitting TRBJ2-7 better, the J assignment may be wrong. This CDR3 region has 12 residues. The germline V gene encodes CDR1 SGHTA and CDR2 FQGNSA. CDR3: CASTAGFDEQYF. CDR3 nucleotides: TGTGCCAGCACAGCAGGGTTCGACGAGCAGTACTTC.

This clonotype was counted between two and nine times. The genes are TRBV2 and TRBJ2-7; D is ambiguous. V was trimmed by 8 bases and J by 2 bases, leaving 10 bases between them. This CDR3 has 12 residues. CDR1 and CDR2 from the germline V gene are SNHLY and FYNNEI. The CDR3 DNA follows: TGTGCCAGCTTCGCCATAACCTACGAGCAGTACTTC. Encoded protein: CASFAITYEQYF.

V and J are TRBV27 and TRBJ2-5; no clear D. The length of the CDR3 is 15 residues. V shed 0 bases and J shed 1 base, with 9 bases lying between them. CDR1 and CDR2 (germline): MNHEY, SMNVEV (reference sequence). The CDR3 region has the DNA TGTGCCAGCAGTTTATCGGTGACACTCCAAGAGACCCAGTACTTC. It encodes CASSLSVTLQETQYF.

There are a few counts of this clonotype. This rearrangement joins TRBV20-1 to TRBJ1-6, with 8 nucleotides matching TRBD1. This CDR3 region has 15 residues. Per the germline V gene, CDR1 is DFQATT and CDR2 is SNEGSKA (reference sequence). The junction had 5 bases not matched to a gene; V was cut back by 3 bases and J by 4 bases. Written as DNA, the CDR3 is TGCAGTGCTAGGCGACAGGGGAGATATAATTCACCCCTCCACTTT. Protein: CSARRQGRYNSPLHF.

In its sample, this clonotype was seen many times. The rearrangement joins TRBV4-3 to TRBJ1-1; 7 positions match TRBD1. The CDR3 covers 15 residues. V was clipped by 4 bases and J by 6 bases; unmatched bases: 11. The germline V gene has CDR1 LGHNA and CDR2 YSLEER. The CDR3 here is CASSPGDRVIAEAFF. As DNA, the CDR3 is TGCGCCAGCAGCCCAGGCGACAGGGTGATTGCTGAAGCTTTCTTT.

This clonotype was recorded many times. The chain has TRBV29-1 and TRBJ2-5; the D is unclear. V lost 7 bases, J lost 4 bases, and 7 bases lay in between. This CDR3 has 10 residues. Germline lookup yields CDR1 SQVTM and CDR2 ANQGSEA. This chain's CDR3 is CSGIRETQYF. The CDR3 DNA reads TGCAGCGGCATTCGAGAGACCCAGTACTTC.